The next 9 T cell receptor beta chains were all read from a single sample in a study of T-cell reconstitution after alpha-beta-depleted transplantation in children (dated by TCRdb to 2016 to 2018). The treatment or condition label, read with the paper, signifies: allogeneic hematopoietic cell transplantation with graft depleted of TCRalphabeta T cells and CD19 B cells. Receptor amplification or capture employed PCR. The instrument given in TCRdb is Illumina HiSeq 2500. Molecular barcoding was employed in the preparation of TCR libraries, with unique molecular identifiers being used to normalize TCRbeta repertoire quantification. TCRdb passed the public sequencing reads through fastp at Q25 and MiXCR, retaining productive beta sequences. CDR3 protein sequences are deduplicated, and each keeps its most common genes and DNA. The sample table records fewer than 550,000 distinct CDR3 sequences; approximately 10% of these occur just once. 11% to 15% of the sample comes from the top ten.

Sequencing used PBMCs, mostly from graft donor cells, obtained 180 days after TCRalphabeta/CD19-depleted stem cell transplant. The receptors derive from a female patient aged 2-9 years who had a stem cell transplant for aplastic anemia, so the T cells may come from the graft donor.

This clonotype appeared a few times. The chain joins TRBV29-1 to TRBJ2-1; no clear D. In germline, CDR1 is SQVTM, CDR2 ANQGSEA. This CDR3 is built from 12 residues. The germline V and J ends were trimmed by 2 bases and 4 bases, with 6 bases remaining between them. The CDR3 sequence: CSVELVYNEQFF. As DNA, the CDR3 is TGCAGCGTTGAACTAGTATACAATGAGCAGTTCTTC.

The rearrangement uses TRBV24-1 and TRBJ2-1, with 8 bases matching TRBD1. The CDR3 has 16 amino acids. The germline V gene encodes CDR1 KGHDR and CDR2 SFDVKD. Trimming cost V 3 bases and J 8 bases; bases outside gene matches: 11. The CDR3 spells CATSDGGQGAGYEQFF. DNA of the CDR3: TGTGCCACCAGTGATGGGGGGCAGGGGGCCGGGTATGAGCAGTTCTTC.

This clonotype was observed a handful of times. The V and J genes are TRBV28 and TRBJ1-1, with D possibly matching TRBD1 (5 bases). This CDR3 spans 16 amino acids. Trimming removed 3 bases from V and 0 bases from J, with 14 bases in between. Per germline, CDR1 MDHEN and CDR2 SYDVKM. As DNA, the CDR3 is TGTGCCAGCAGTTTCGTGGGGGACCTCGTGAACACTGAAGCTTTCTTT. This translates into CASSFVGDLVNTEAFF.

The V and J genes are TRBV7-9 and TRBJ2-1; the match to TRBD2 covers 7 bases. This CDR3 region has 14 residues. The V and J ends lost 4 bases and 9 bases, in that order; junction bases with no gene match: 9. Per the germline V gene, CDR1 is SEHNR and CDR2 is FQNEAQ (reference sequence). This CDR3 reads CASSWSTSEAEQFF. CDR3 in DNA: TGTGCCAGCAGCTGGTCAACTAGCGAGGCTGAGCAGTTCTTC.

This clonotype was picked up many times. J is TRBJ2-5 and V is TRBV12-3 or TRBV12-4; possible D gene TRBD1, 6 bases. V lost 4 bases, J lost 3 bases, and 12 bases lay in between. This CDR3 is 14 amino acids long. DNA for the CDR3: TGTGCCAGCAGTTCCCCCGGACAGAAAGAGACCCAGTACTTC. It yields the protein CASSSPGQKETQYF.

This chain links TRBV14 with TRBJ2-3; D not resolved. This CDR3 has 11 residues. CDR1 is SGHDN and CDR2 is FVKESK in the germline V gene. Trimming stripped 4 bases from V and 12 bases from J, with 11 bases between. For the CDR3, the DNA is TGTGCCAGCAGCCCAACGCAGGCTCAGTATTTT. Translation: CASSPTQAQYF. The whole variable domain, remainder taken from reference TRBV14 and TRBJ2-3, is EAGVTQFPSHSVIEKGQTVTLRCDPISGHDNLYWYRRVMGKEIKFLLHFVKESKQDESGMPNNRFLAERTGGTYSTLKVQPAELEDSGVYFCASSPTQAQYFGPGTRLTVL.

This clonotype was picked up a small number of times. This chain joins TRBV28 and TRBJ2-5; 11 bases line up with TRBD1. The CDR3 runs to 16 residues. The junction had 6 bases not matched to a gene; V was cut back by 1 base and J by 5 bases. Germline V gene sequence: CDR1 MDHEN, CDR2 SYDVKM. The DNA of the CDR3 is TGTGCCAGCAGTTTATATCCGGGACAGGGGGGCGAGACCCAGTACTTC. Amino acids: CASSLYPGQGGETQYF. Combining the CDR3 with reference TRBV28 and TRBJ2-5 gives the whole variable domain DVKVTQSSRYLVKRTGEKVFLECVQDMDHENMFWYRQDPGLGLRLIYFSYDVKMKEKGDIPEGYSVSREKKERFSLILESASTNQTSMYLCASSLYPGQGGETQYFGPGTRLLVL.

This clonotype was seen only a few times. V is TRBV4-3 and J is TRBJ2-7; no definite D call. V shed 4 bases and J shed 3 bases, with 13 bases lying between them. Germline V gives CDR1 LGHNA, CDR2 YSLEER. The CDR3 loop spans 14 amino acids. DNA of the CDR3: TGCGCCAGCAGCCGCCGAAGACCCGACTACGAGCAGTACGTC. Amino acid sequence: CASSRRRPDYEQYV.

This clonotype came up many times. The gene calls are TRBV5-1 and TRBJ1-2; weak D call: TRBD1 (5 bases). Per the germline V gene, CDR1 is SGHRS and CDR2 is YFSETQ. The V and J ends lost 1 base and 6 bases respectively, with 7 bases between them. The CDR3 sequence is 12 residues long. CDR3 protein: CASSLSRDGYTF. CDR3 DNA: TGCGCCAGCAGCTTGTCCAGGGATGGCTACACCTTC.